This T cell receptor (beta chain) was recovered during a study of control samples from healthy donors and cancer patients. The assay was immunoSEQ multiplex PCR, and TCRdb's table has in-frame clones only and misses some. The data contain 80,000 or so clones, around nine tenths of them singletons. This receptor was obtained from a man aged 45-60 years in good health. What was sequenced was blood.

The CDR3 reads CASSPTGIGEQYF. In nucleotides, the CDR3 is TGTGCCAGCTCACCAACAGGGATTGGCGAGCAGTACTTC. V usage is TRBV18 and J usage is TRBJ2-7; possible D gene TRBD1, 6 bases. Trimming left V 2 bases short and J 6 bases short, with 11 bases between. In germline, CDR1 is KGHSH, CDR2 LQKENI. This CDR3 comprises 13 residues.